This TCR beta chain was recovered during a study of blood T cell repertoires in COVID-19. Background on the study: The samples span acute and convalescent COVID-19 from the United States, Italy and Spain.

In the study's own analysis: Amplification of reference gene primers provided the estimated nucleated cell counts. TCRdb's copy holds only in-frame clones and misses some; the assay was immunoSEQ multiplex PCR. D and trimming come from the DNA, and the V and J calls and clone size come from that table. The sample contains 200,000 to 250,000 clones, 85% to 90% of which appear only once. This TCR derives from a man aged 30-40 years with COVID-19, enrolled during active disease. Material for sequencing was peripheral blood.

The CDR3 DNA is TGTGCCAGCAGCGAAGCCGCGGGAGACCAAGAGACCCAGTACTTC. Amino acid sequence: CASSEAAGDQETQYF. The genes are TRBV7-9 and TRBJ2-5; 7 bases fit TRBD2. Trimming at V came to 5 bases and at J to 0 bases, leaving 6 bases not matched to a gene. In germline, CDR1 is SEHNR, CDR2 FQNEAQ (reference sequence). The CDR3 covers 15 residues. Full variable domain (remainder filled in from reference TRBV7-9 and TRBJ2-5): DTGVSQNPRHKITKRGQNVTFRCDPISEHNRLYWYRQTLGQGPEFLTYFQNEAQLEKSRLLSDRFSAERPKGSFSTLEIQRTEQGDSAMYLCASSEAAGDQETQYFGPGTRLLVL.